These T cell receptor beta chains were read from a single sample in a study of cytomegalovirus exposure and HLA in healthy donors. The table came from immunoSEQ multiplex PCR; TCRdb's copy has only in-frame clones and leaves some out. The sample holds 100,000 or so clones, 76% seen once. Sequenced: PBMCs. Receptors originate from a woman aged 45 to 65 in good health and CMV-seropositive. CDR3s include the opening cysteine and the closing phenylalanine or tryptophan. The order of the fields is V gene, J gene, clone size, D gene, CDR3 protein, CDR3 DNA. D genes are given only for firm matches. Clone size is shown for a subset of rows, as once, few, many or a class of expanded clone.

>TRBV5-4|TRBJ2-1|NA|NA
CASSPEGSGSYNEQFF
TGTGCCAGCAGCCCAGAGGGTTCAGGCTCCTACAATGAGCAGTTCTTC
>TRBV14|TRBJ2-5|NA|NA
CASSPFQVLRGETQYF
TGTGCCAGCAGCCCTTTCCAGGTCCTAAGGGGCGAGACCCAGTACTTC
>TRBV11-2|TRBJ1-5|NA|NA
CASSYQSNQPQHF
TGTGCCAGCAGCTATCAGAGCAATCAGCCCCAGCATTTT
>TRBV30|TRBJ1-2|NA|NA
CAWSVPRSHYNYGYTF
TGTGCCTGGAGTGTACCGCGAAGCCACTATAACTATGGCTACACCTTC
>TRBV11-3|TRBJ2-4|NA|TRBD2
CASSLASGVGIQYF
TGTGCCAGCAGCTTAGCGAGCGGGGTTGGCATTCAGTACTTC
>TRBV30|TRBJ1-2|few|NA
CAWSTGNYGYTF
TGTGCCTGGAGTACGGGAAACTATGGCTACACCTTC
>TRBV12-1|TRBJ1-5|few|NA
CASSFRDRGGYSNQPQHF
TGTGCCAGCAGCTTTAGGGACAGGGGGGGGTATAGCAATCAGCCCCAGCATTTT
>TRBV7-6|TRBJ2-1|NA|TRBD2
CASSATSGGAYNEQFF
TGTGCCAGCAGCGCGACTAGCGGGGGGGCTTACAATGAGCAGTTCTTC
>TRBV6-6|TRBJ1-3|NA|NA
CASSYSRQGNTIYF
TGTGCCAGCAGTTACTCGAGACAGGGAAACACCATATATTTT
>TRBV6-6|TRBJ1-5|NA|NA
CACTPGNSNQPQHF
TGTGCCTGTACCCCAGGAAATAGCAATCAGCCCCAGCATTTT
>TRBV19|TRBJ2-7|NA|NA
CATAGDNSYEQYF
TGTGCCACCGCGGGGGACAACTCCTACGAGCAGTACTTC
>TRBV7-2|TRBJ2-1|NA|TRBD2
CASSLVTSGVKNEQFF
TGTGCCAGCAGCTTAGTGACTAGCGGGGTTAAAAATGAGCAGTTCTTC
>TRBV30|TRBJ1-1|NA|NA
CAHLIGGYTEAFF
TGTGCCCACCTGATTGGAGGATACACTGAAGCTTTCTTT
>TRBV30|TRBJ1-6|NA|NA
CAWSVRDRNSPLHF
TGTGCCTGGAGTGTACGAGACAGAAATTCACCCCTCCACTTT
>TRBV9|TRBJ2-2|NA|TRBD2
CASQTSGDTGELFF
TGTGCCAGTCAGACTAGCGGGGACACCGGGGAGCTGTTTTTT
>TRBV4-1|TRBJ2-7|NA|NA
CASSQGDTSYEQYF
TGCGCCAGCAGCCAAGGGGACACCTCCTACGAGCAGTACTTC
>TRBV19|TRBJ1-5|NA|NA
CASSITGPQRQPQHF
TGTGCCAGTAGTATAACGGGTCCCCAACGTCAGCCCCAGCATTTT
>TRBV5-6|TRBJ2-1|NA|NA
CASSFAGGLYNEQFF
TGTGCCAGCAGCTTCGCGGGCGGGCTCTACAATGAGCAGTTCTTC
>TRBV2|TRBJ2-7|NA|TRBD1
CASSSRDSPDGSYEQYF
TGTGCCAGCAGTTCCCGGGACAGCCCAGATGGCTCCTACGAGCAGTACTTC
>TRBV11-2|TRBJ1-3|NA|NA
CASSLERQGTSGNTIYF
TGTGCCAGCAGCTTAGAGCGGCAGGGAACCTCTGGAAACACCATATATTTT
>TRBV11-2|TRBJ2-7|NA|NA
CASSGASEQYF
TGTGCCAGCAGCGGGGCCTCCGAGCAGTACTTC
>TRBV18|TRBJ1-5|NA|NA
CASSPSGDQPQHF
TGTGCCAGCTCACCTTCAGGGGATCAGCCCCAGCATTTT
>TRBV7-3|TRBJ1-1|NA|TRBD1
CASSWGDSEAFF
TGTGCCAGCAGCTGGGGGGACAGCGAAGCTTTCTTT
>TRBV29-1|TRBJ1-1|NA|NA
CSVEIDSYTEAFF
TGCAGCGTTGAAATAGACAGTTACACTGAAGCTTTCTTT
>TRBV9|TRBJ2-7|few|TRBD1
CASSLSGGDEQYF
TGTGCCAGCAGCCTCTCAGGGGGTGACGAGCAGTACTTC
>TRBV6-1|TRBJ2-1|NA|NA
CASSEGRGGPYDEQFF
TGTGCCAGCAGTGAAGGGAGGGGGGGACCGTATGATGAGCAGTTCTTC
>TRBV11-3|TRBJ2-3|NA|TRBD2
CASSLKRGGYTDTQYF
TGTGCCAGCAGCTTAAAGCGGGGGGGATACACAGATACGCAGTATTTT
>TRBV18|TRBJ1-1|NA|NA
CASSKGVTEAFF
TGTGCCAGCTCAAAAGGGGTCACTGAAGCTTTCTTT
>TRBV14|TRBJ2-1|NA|TRBD2
CASSLAGYNEQFF
TGTGCCAGCAGCCTAGCGGGGTACAATGAGCAGTTCTTC
>TRBV21-1|TRBJ1-1|NA|NA
CASSQKNRSNTEAFF
TGTGCCAGCAGCCAAAAAAACAGGTCGAACACTGAAGCTTTCTTT
>TRBV7-2|TRBJ1-2|NA|TRBD1
CASSPSIGGNYGYTF
TGTGCCAGCAGCCCCAGCATAGGGGGCAACTATGGCTACACCTTC
>TRBV18|TRBJ2-7|NA|TRBD2
CASSPAIVQREYRYEQYF
TGTGCCAGCTCCCCAGCCATTGTACAGCGGGAGTATAGGTACGAGCAGTACTTC
>TRBV13|TRBJ2-1|few|NA
CASSILYNEQFF
TGTGCCAGCAGCATACTATACAATGAGCAGTTCTTC
>TRBV19|TRBJ2-1|NA|TRBD2
CASSIALLAGPYNEQFF
TGTGCCAGTAGTATAGCTCTTCTAGCGGGACCCTACAATGAGCAGTTCTTC
>TRBV19|TRBJ1-1|few|NA
CASSPYMNTEAFF
TGTGCCAGTAGTCCTTACATGAACACTGAAGCTTTCTTT
>TRBV6-5|TRBJ2-1|NA|TRBD2
CASSYDVLAGRRQFF
TGTGCCAGCAGTTACGATGTACTAGCGGGCCGCCGACAGTTCTTC
>TRBV6-5|TRBJ2-7|NA|TRBD2
CASSPGLAVEQYF
TGTGCCAGCAGCCCGGGACTAGCGGTCGAGCAGTACTTC
>TRBV11-2|TRBJ1-4|NA|NA
CASSLRGGPEKLFF
TGTGCCAGCAGCTTGAGGGGGGGGCCGGAAAAACTGTTTTTT